The TCR beta chain under discussion was sequenced for a study of shared clonotypes between healthy human individuals. At the level of the study: Samples came from two female and a few male donors aged 18 to 49.

Replicate PCRs for unsorted PBMC used 300 ng DNA (around 30,000 T cell genomes). Profiling relied on immunoSEQ multiplex PCR, and the TCRdb table lists in-frame clones only, not all of them. The data hold approximately 440,000 clones, with roughly four fifths observed a single time. Whole-study results and caveats: A small donor pool kept down the genetic and exposure-history diversity that was represented.

Concerning this clone: Its target is unknown. A much larger clone differs from this one at a single base, so this may be a read error.

The source is a woman aged 35 to 49 in good health. Some clones in this sample may be carry-over from other donors' samples. Sample: PBMCs.

The DNA for the CDR3 is TGTGCCAGCAGTTTGATCAGCGGGAGGAACATTCAGTGCTTC. Its translation is CASSLISGRNIQCF. The chain has TRBV28 and TRBJ2-4; TRBD2 matches at 9 bases. The CDR3 has 14 amino acids. From germline, CDR1 is MDHEN and CDR2 SYDVKM.